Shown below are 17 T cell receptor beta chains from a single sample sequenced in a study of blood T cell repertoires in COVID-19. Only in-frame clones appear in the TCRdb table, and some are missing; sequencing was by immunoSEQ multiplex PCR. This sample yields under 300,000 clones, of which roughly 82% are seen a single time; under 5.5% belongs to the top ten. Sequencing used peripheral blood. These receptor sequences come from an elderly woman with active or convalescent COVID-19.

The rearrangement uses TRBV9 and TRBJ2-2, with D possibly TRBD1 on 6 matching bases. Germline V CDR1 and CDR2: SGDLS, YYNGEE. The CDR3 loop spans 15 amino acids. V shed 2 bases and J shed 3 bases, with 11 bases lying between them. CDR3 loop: CASSVGQTYTGELFF. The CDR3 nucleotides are TGTGCCAGCAGCGTCGGACAGACGTACACCGGGGAGCTGTTTTTT.

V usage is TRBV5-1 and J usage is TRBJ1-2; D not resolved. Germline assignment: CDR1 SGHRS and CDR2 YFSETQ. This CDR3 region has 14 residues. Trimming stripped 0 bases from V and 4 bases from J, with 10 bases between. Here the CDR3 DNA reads TGCGCCAGCAGCTTGGGGCAAAACATCTATGGCTACACCTTC. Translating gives CASSLGQNIYGYTF.

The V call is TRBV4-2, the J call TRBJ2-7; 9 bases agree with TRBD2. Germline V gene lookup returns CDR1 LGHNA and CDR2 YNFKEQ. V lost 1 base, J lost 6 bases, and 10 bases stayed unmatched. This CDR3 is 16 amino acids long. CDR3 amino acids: CASSQVRSSGDVEQYF. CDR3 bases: TGTGCCAGCAGCCAAGTTCGCTCTAGCGGGGACGTCGAGCAGTACTTC.

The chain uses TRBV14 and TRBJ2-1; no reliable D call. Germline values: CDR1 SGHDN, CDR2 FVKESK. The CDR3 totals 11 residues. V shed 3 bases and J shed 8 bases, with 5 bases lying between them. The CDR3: CASSHGHEQFF. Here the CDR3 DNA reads TGTGCCAGCAGCCATGGCCATGAGCAGTTCTTC.

This CDR3 reads CSGRDRGPIGDTEAFF. CDR3 in DNA: TGCAGCGGCCGGGACAGGGGGCCTATAGGGGACACTGAAGCTTTCTTT. V gene TRBV29-1 combines with J gene TRBJ1-1; 12 positions match TRBD1. Germline CDR1 reads SQVTM; CDR2 reads ANQGSEA. V lost 7 bases, J lost 3 bases, and 12 bases stayed unmatched. The CDR3 loop spans 16 amino acids.

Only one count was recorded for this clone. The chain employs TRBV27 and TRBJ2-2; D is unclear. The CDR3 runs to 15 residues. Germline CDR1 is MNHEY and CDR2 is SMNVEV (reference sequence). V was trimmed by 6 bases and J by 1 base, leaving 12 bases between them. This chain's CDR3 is CASRMTSGNTGELFF. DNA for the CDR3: TGTGCCAGCAGAATGACCTCAGGGAACACCGGGGAGCTGTTTTTT.

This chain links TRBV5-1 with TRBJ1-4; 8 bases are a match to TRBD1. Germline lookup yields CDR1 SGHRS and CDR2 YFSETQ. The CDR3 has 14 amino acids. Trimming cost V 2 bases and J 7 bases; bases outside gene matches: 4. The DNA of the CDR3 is TGCGCCAGCAGCTTACAGGGGGAGGGTGAAAAACTGTTTTTT. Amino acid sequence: CASSLQGEGEKLFF.

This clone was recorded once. The DNA of the CDR3 is TGTGCCAGCAGCTTAGATGGGACTAGCGGGAGATTGGGTGAGCAGTTCTTC. This codes for CASSLDGTSGRLGEQFF. This chain uses TRBV11-3 with TRBJ2-1, with 14 bases that match TRBD2. Germline trimming cut 0 bases from V and 9 bases from J; bases unmatched to any gene: 7. Germline CDR1 reads SGHNT; CDR2 reads YENEEA. The CDR3 totals 17 residues.

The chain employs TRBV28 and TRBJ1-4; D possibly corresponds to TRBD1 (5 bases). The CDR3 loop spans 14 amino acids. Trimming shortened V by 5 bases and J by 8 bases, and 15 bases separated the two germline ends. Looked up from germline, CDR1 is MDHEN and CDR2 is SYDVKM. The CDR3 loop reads CASSREGRWEKLFF. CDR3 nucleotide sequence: TGTGCCAGCAGTCGGGAGGGGCGATGGGAAAAACTGTTTTTT.

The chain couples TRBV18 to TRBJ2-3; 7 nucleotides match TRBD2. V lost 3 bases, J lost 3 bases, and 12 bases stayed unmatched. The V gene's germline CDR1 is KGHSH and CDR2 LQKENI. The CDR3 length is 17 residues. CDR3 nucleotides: TGTGCCAGCTCACCGGGTTACGGGGCGGGAGAAACAGATACGCAGTATTTT. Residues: CASSPGYGAGETDTQYF.

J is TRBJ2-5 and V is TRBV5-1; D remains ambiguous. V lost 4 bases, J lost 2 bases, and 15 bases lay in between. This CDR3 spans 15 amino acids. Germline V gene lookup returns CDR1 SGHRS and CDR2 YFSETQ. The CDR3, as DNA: TGCGCCAGCAGCCTATCCGCACCCCCTCAAGAGACCCAGTACTTC. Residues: CASSLSAPPQETQYF.

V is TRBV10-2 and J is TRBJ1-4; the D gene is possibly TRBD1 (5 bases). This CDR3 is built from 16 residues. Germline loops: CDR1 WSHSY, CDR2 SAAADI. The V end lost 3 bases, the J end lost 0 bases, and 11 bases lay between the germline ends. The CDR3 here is CASSDREYTTNEKLFF. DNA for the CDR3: TGCGCCAGCAGTGACAGGGAATATACAACTAATGAAAAACTGTTTTTT.

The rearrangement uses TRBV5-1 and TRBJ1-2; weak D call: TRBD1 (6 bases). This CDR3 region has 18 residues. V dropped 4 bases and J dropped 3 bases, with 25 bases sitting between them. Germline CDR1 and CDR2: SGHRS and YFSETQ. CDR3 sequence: CASSKWGLRPEQDYGYTF. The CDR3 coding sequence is TGCGCCAGCAGCAAATGGGGGCTCAGGCCAGAACAAGACTATGGCTACACCTTC.

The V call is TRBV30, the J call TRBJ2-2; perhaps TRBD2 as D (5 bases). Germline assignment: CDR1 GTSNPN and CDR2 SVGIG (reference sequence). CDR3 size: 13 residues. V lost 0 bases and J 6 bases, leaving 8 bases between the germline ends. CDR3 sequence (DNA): TGTGCCTGGAGTGTATTGGAGGCCGGGGAGCTGTTTTTT. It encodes CAWSVLEAGELFF. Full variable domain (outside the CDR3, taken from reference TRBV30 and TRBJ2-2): SQTIHQWPATLVQPVGSPLSLECTVEGTSNPNLYWYRQAAGRGLQLLFYSVGIGQISSEVPQNLSASRPQDRQFILSSKKLLLSDSGFYLCAWSVLEAGELFFGEGSRLTVL.

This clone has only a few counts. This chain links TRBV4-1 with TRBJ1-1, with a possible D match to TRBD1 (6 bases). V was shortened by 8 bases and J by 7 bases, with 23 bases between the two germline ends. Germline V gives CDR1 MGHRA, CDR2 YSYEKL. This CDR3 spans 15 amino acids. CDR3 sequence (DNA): TGCGCCAGCCGCAAAACAGGGAAGGAGTCCGGTGAAGCTTTCTTT. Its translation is CASRKTGKESGEAFF.

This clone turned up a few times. CDR3 in DNA: TGTGCCAGCAGTCGCTCCGGGACAGGGTTGTCCTATGGCTACACCTTC. This sequence encodes CASSRSGTGLSYGYTF. The gene calls are TRBV27 and TRBJ1-2, with 9 bases identical to TRBD1. V shed 5 bases, J shed 4 bases, and the junction held 11 bases outside the gene matches. The germline gives CDR1 MNHEY, CDR2 SMNVEV (reference sequence). The CDR3 length is 16 residues.

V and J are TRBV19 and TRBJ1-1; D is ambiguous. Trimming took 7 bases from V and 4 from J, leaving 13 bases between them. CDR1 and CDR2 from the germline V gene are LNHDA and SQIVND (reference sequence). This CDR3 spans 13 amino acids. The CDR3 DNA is TGTGCCAGTAAACTCCCGGAGGGCACTGAAGCTTTCTTT. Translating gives CASKLPEGTEAFF.